The 20 T cell receptor beta chains in this list originate from one sample, sequenced in a study of shared clonotypes between healthy human individuals. Only in-frame clones appear in the TCRdb table, and some are missing; sequencing was by immunoSEQ multiplex PCR. The table records 2,500,000 or so clones, around 90% of them present only once. The sequencing sample was made of naive CD4+ T cells from PBMCs. Subset of the sample: CD45RA+ positively selected. These receptors all stem from a man younger than 30 in good health. Some clones in this sample may be carry-over from other donors' samples.

V and J are TRBV5-1 and TRBJ2-5; a weak D match, TRBD1 (6 bases). Trimming stripped 2 bases from V and 5 bases from J, with 10 bases between. The CDR3 contains 13 residues. CDR1 and CDR2 from the germline V gene are SGHRS and YFSETQ. The CDR3 region is CASSLDRSETQYF. The CDR3 DNA reads TGCGCCAGCAGCTTAGACAGGTCGGAGACCCAGTACTTC.

The chain combines TRBV20-1 with TRBJ2-5; D gene unclear. CDR3 length: 11 residues. Trimming pared 0 bases from V and 8 bases from J, leaving 7 bases between. CDR1 is DFQATT and CDR2 is SNEGSKA in the germline V gene (reference sequence). The CDR3 coding sequence is TGCAGTGCTAGAGATAGCACCACCCAGTACTTC. Its translation is CSARDSTTQYF.

The V gene is TRBV4-3, the J gene TRBJ2-7; TRBD2 agrees at 7 bases. The J segment lost 3 bases and the V segment lost 4 bases, leaving 6 bases of the junction unmatched. The germline V gene encodes CDR1 LGHNA and CDR2 YSLEER. The CDR3 spans 14 residues. In DNA form, the CDR3 reads TGCGCCAGCAGCCGGCGGGAGAAAGTCTACGAGCAGTACTTC. As protein: CASSRREKVYEQYF.

The chain couples TRBV2 to TRBJ2-5; 10 bases map to TRBD1. The DNA end lines up better with TRBJ2-7; the J call may be wrong. The CDR3 sequence is 12 residues long. Germline-derived CDR1 and CDR2 are SNHLY and FYNNEI. The CDR3 here is CAGTGVSYEQYF. The CDR3 region has the DNA TGTGCCGGGACAGGGGTCTCCTACGAGCAGTACTTC.

This sequence joins TRBV11-2 and TRBJ1-1; D unresolved. Per the germline V gene, CDR1 is SGHAT and CDR2 is FQNNGV. The CDR3 contains 13 residues. V lost 5 bases, J lost 1 base, and 8 bases lay in between. CDR3 protein: CASSTVWNTEAFF. DNA for the CDR3: TGTGCCAGCAGCACCGTATGGAACACTGAAGCTTTCTTT.

This rearrangement joins TRBV25-1 to TRBJ1-3; D uncertain. This CDR3 is built from 15 residues. The V end was cut by 1 base, the J end by 7 bases, with 14 bases between. CDR1 and CDR2 (germline): MGHDK, SYGVNS. The CDR3 DNA reads as TGTGCCAGCAGTGAATTCTCTCAGACTACTAACACCATATATTTT. Translation: CASSEFSQTTNTIYF.

J is TRBJ2-5 and V is TRBV4-2, with D perhaps TRBD2 (6 bases). The CDR3 is 14 amino acids. Germline assignment: CDR1 LGHNA and CDR2 YNFKEQ. The V end lost 3 bases, the J end lost 5 bases, and 13 bases lay between the germline ends. This chain's CDR3 is CASSQTGGTETQYF. CDR3 DNA sequence: TGTGCCAGCAGCCAGACCGGAGGGACGGAGACCCAGTACTTC.

This chain links TRBV9 with TRBJ2-2; the match to TRBD1 covers 7 bases. The V and J ends lost 4 bases and 5 bases, in that order; junction bases with no gene match: 8. CDR1 and CDR2 (germline): SGDLS, YYNGEE. The length of the CDR3 is 15 residues. CDR3 protein: CASSPRTGTTGELFF. CDR3 bases: TGTGCCAGCAGCCCCCGGACAGGTACTACCGGGGAGCTGTTTTTT.

The rearrangement links TRBV9 to TRBJ2-2; a weak D match, TRBD1 (5 bases). V was shortened by 0 bases and J by 4 bases, with 10 bases between the two germline ends. The CDR3 spans 15 residues. Germline V CDR1 and CDR2: SGDLS, YYNGEE. The CDR3: CASSVGRQPTGELFF. In DNA, the CDR3 is TGTGCCAGCAGCGTAGGCCGACAGCCCACCGGGGAGCTGTTTTTT.

V is TRBV2 and J is TRBJ2-5; 12 bases map to TRBD2. This CDR3 region has 17 residues. Looked up from germline, CDR1 is SNHLY and CDR2 is FYNNEI. V lost 6 bases and J lost 7; bases outside the gene matches: 15. The CDR3 region has the DNA TGTGCCAGCAGCCCCGGGACTAGCGGGTGGCGTTCGGCGACCCAGTACTTC. Amino acid sequence: CASSPGTSGWRSATQYF.

The rearrangement uses TRBV20-1 and TRBJ2-3; possibly TRBD1 or TRBD2 for D (5 bases each). The germline gives CDR1 DFQATT, CDR2 SNEGSKA (reference sequence). Trimming pared 7 bases from V and 5 bases from J, leaving 7 bases between. The CDR3 sequence is 10 residues long. In nucleotides, the CDR3 is TGCAGTGGGGACCAAGATACGCAGTATTTT. Translation: CSGDQDTQYF.

This clone has only one observation. The rearrangement links TRBV6-6 to TRBJ2-5; D is undetermined. Trimming left V 6 bases short and J 3 bases short, with 11 bases between. CDR3 length equals 13 residues. The V gene's germline CDR1 is MNHNY and CDR2 SVGAGI (reference sequence). CDR3 DNA: TGTGCCAGCAGGCTAGGGTCAGAAGAGACCCAGTACTTC. It encodes CASRLGSEETQYF.

The rearrangement links TRBV5-1 to TRBJ2-1; TRBD2 aligns across 8 bases. Trimming at V came to 1 base and at J to 5 bases, leaving 5 bases not matched to a gene. This CDR3 is 15 amino acids long. The germline gives CDR1 SGHRS, CDR2 YFSETQ. The DNA of the CDR3 is TGCGCCAGCAGCTTGCAGAGCGGGAGTAACAATGAGCAGTTCTTC. It specifies CASSLQSGSNNEQFF.

The J gene is TRBJ2-5, the V gene TRBV2; no clear D gene. The CDR3 consists of 13 residues. V gave up 8 bases and J gave up 5 bases, with 15 bases separating them. CDR1 and CDR2 from the germline V gene are SNHLY and FYNNEI. The CDR3 nucleotides are TGTGCCAGCGGCCCTCCCAGCCGGGAGACCCAGTACTTC. Amino acid sequence: CASGPPSRETQYF.

The chain combines TRBV5-1 with TRBJ2-5, with D perhaps TRBD1 or TRBD2 (6 bases each). Germline V lookup: CDR1 SGHRS, CDR2 YFSETQ. The CDR3 runs to 14 residues. V gave up 4 bases and J gave up 4 bases, with 14 bases separating them. Written as DNA, the CDR3 is TGCGCCAGCAGCCGCAACAGGGACTCAGAGACCCAGTACTTC. Residues: CASSRNRDSETQYF.

The chain is built from TRBV5-1 and TRBJ2-7, with D possibly TRBD2 on 6 matching bases. The V end was cut by 0 bases, the J end by 0 bases, with 10 bases between. The CDR3 runs 15 residues. Germline assignment: CDR1 SGHRS and CDR2 YFSETQ. The CDR3 DNA sequence: TGCGCCAGCAGCTTGGAAGGGAGGTACTCCTACGAGCAGTACTTC. Translating it yields CASSLEGRYSYEQYF.

V gene TRBV2 combines with J gene TRBJ1-1; maybe TRBD1 (5 bases). Germline-derived CDR1 and CDR2 are SNHLY and FYNNEI. The CDR3 has 14 residues. Trimming cost V 3 bases and J 2 bases, with 10 bases left between them. CDR3 bases: TGTGCCAGCAGTGAGGGGGGTCCCAACACTGAAGCTTTCTTT. Protein product: CASSEGGPNTEAFF.

The V and J genes are TRBV4-1 and TRBJ2-1; 11 positions agree with TRBD2. Germline V gives CDR1 MGHRA, CDR2 YSYEKL. Trimming at V came to 5 bases and at J to 1 base, leaving 7 bases not matched to a gene. The CDR3 length is 17 residues. CDR3 sequence (DNA): TGCGCCAGCAGCAGCCCCCCTAGCGGGAGGTCCTACAATGAGCAGTTCTTC. Residues: CASSSPPSGRSYNEQFF.

The CDR3 sequence is CAWSVGNNHLQHF. The CDR3 DNA reads as TGTGCCTGGAGTGTTGGGAATAATCACCTCCAGCATTTT. The chain recombines TRBV30 with TRBJ1-5; no reliable D call. Deletions cut 0 bases from V and 12 bases from J, with 15 bases between. The germline V gene has CDR1 GTSNPN and CDR2 SVGIG (reference sequence). There are 13 residues in the CDR3.

The J gene is TRBJ2-1, the V gene TRBV28, with 8 bases that match TRBD2. Germline V gene data show CDR1 as MDHEN and CDR2 as SYDVKM. The length of the CDR3 is 15 residues. The trim removed 5 bases at V and 2 bases at J, leaving 5 bases unmatched. The CDR3 sequence is CASSPAGAPYNEQFF. The CDR3 bases are TGTGCCAGCAGTCCAGCGGGAGCGCCCTACAATGAGCAGTTCTTC.